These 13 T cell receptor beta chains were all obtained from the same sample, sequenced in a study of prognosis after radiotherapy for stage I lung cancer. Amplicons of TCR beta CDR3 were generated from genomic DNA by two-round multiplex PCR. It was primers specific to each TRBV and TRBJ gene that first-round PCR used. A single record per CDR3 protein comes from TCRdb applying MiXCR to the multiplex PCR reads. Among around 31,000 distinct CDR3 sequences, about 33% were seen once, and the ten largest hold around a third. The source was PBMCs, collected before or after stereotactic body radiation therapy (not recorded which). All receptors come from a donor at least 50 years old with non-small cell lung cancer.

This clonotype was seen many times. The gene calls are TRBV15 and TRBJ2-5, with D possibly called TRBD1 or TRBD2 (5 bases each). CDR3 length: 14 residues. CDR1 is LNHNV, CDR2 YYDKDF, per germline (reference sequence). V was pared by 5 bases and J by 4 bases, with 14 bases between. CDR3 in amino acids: CATSPRGRGETQYF. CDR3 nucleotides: TGTGCCACCAGCCCTCGGGGAAGGGGAGAGACCCAGTACTTC.

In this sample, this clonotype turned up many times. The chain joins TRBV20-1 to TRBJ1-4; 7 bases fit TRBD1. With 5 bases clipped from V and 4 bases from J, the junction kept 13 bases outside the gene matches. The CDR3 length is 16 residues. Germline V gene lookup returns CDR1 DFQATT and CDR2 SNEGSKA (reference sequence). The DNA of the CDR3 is TGCAGTGCTCGGAACCTTAGGACAGGCCTTAATGAAAAACTGTTTTTT. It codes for CSARNLRTGLNEKLFF.

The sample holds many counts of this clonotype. CDR3 sequence (DNA): TGTGCCAGCAGCTTACTAGCAGCCCCGTTCTTC. It specifies CASSLLAAPFF. The chain carries TRBV7-2 and TRBJ2-1, with a weak D call TRBD2 (5 bases). This CDR3 is built from 11 residues. The germline gives CDR1 SGHTA, CDR2 FQGNSA. V dropped 2 bases and J dropped 15 bases, with 11 bases sitting between them.

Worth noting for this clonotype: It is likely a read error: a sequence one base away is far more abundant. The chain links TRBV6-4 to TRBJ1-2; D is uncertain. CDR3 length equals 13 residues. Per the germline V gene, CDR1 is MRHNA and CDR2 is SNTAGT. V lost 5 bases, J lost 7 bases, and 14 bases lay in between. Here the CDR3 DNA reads TGTGCCAGCAGTCCTGACATGGCGGGTGGCTACACCTTC. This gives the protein CASSPDMAGGYTF.

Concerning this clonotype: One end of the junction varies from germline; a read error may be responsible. CDR3 nucleotide sequence: TGTTCCAGCAGTGACGCCCACGGTGGTAGCAATGAGCAGTTCTTC. This encodes CSSSDAHGGSNEQFF. The chain is built from TRBV6-4 and TRBJ2-1; D unclear. The CDR3 totals 15 residues. From germline, CDR1 is MRHNA and CDR2 SNTAGT.

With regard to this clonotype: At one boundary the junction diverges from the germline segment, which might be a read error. CDR3 sequence reads: CASSLGTGWRTDTQYF. The CDR3 coding sequence is TGCGCTAGCAGCTTGGGTACGGGGTGGCGCACAGATACGCAGTATTTT. The V and J genes are TRBV5-1 and TRBJ2-3, with a possible D match to TRBD2 (5 bases). Germline CDR1 and CDR2: SGHRS and YFSETQ. This CDR3 spans 16 amino acids.

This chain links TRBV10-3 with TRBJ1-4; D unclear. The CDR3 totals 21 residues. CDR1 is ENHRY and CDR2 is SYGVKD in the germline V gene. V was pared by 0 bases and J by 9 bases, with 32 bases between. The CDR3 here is CAISESSFFGRITLTPKKLFF. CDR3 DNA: TGTGCCATCAGTGAGTCGAGCTTTTTTGGACGGATCACCCTGACGCCCAAAAAACTGTTTTTT.

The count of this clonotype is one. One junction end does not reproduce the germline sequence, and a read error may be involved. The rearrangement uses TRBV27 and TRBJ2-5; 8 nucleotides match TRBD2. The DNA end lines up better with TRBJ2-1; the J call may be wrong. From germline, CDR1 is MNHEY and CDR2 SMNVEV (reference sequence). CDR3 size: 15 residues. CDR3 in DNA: TGTGCCGGCAGTTTCAGCGGGAGTGGCCACAATGAGCAGTTCTTC. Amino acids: CAGSFSGSGHNEQFF.

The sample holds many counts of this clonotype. CDR3 loop: CASSGDTDSNQPQHF. DNA for the CDR3: TGTGCCAGCAGTGGGGACACGGATAGCAATCAGCCCCAGCATTTT. The chain couples TRBV27 to TRBJ1-5, with TRBD1 as a possible D gene (6 bases). The germline V and J ends were trimmed by 5 bases and 0 bases, with 11 bases remaining between them. The CDR3 consists of 15 residues. Looked up from germline, CDR1 is MNHEY and CDR2 is SMNVEV (reference sequence).

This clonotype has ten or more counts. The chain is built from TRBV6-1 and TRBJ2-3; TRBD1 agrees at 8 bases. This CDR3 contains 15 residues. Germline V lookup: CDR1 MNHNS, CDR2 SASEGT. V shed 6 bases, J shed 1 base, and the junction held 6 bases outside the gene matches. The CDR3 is CASRPWTGRTDTQYF. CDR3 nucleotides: TGTGCCAGCAGGCCATGGACAGGGCGCACAGATACGCAGTATTTT.

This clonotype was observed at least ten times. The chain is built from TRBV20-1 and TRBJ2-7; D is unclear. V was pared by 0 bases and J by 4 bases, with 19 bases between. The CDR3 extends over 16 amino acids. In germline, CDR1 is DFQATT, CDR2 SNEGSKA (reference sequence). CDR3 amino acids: CSARDLGSPRWYEQYF. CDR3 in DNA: TGCAGTGCTAGAGATCTCGGCAGTCCCAGATGGTACGAGCAGTACTTC.

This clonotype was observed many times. For the CDR3, the DNA is TGTGCCAGCAGCCTCCTGCATGAAAAACTGTTTTTT. It translates to CASSLLHEKLFF. The genes are TRBV11-2 and TRBJ1-4; no firm D call. CDR1 and CDR2 (germline): SGHAT, FQNNGV. V shed 5 bases and J shed 6 bases, with 7 bases lying between them. The CDR3 is made up of 12 amino acids.

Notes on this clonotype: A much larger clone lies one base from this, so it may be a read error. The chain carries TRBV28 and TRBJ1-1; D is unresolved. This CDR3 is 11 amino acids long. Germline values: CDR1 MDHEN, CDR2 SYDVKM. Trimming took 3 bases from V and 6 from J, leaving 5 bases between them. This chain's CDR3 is CASSFISEAFF. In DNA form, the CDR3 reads TGTGCCAGCAGTTTTATCTCTGAAGCTTTCTTT.